The clone carrying this T cell receptor (beta chain) was counted a few times. The antigen is not known. The entry originates in a study of beta chain features in type 1 diabetes. General study findings and limits: Within each of all four CD4+ subsets, Type 1 diabetes patients had TCRB CDR3s that were moderately but significantly shorter. Lower insertion and higher deletion counts appeared at VDJ junctions in type 1 diabetes patients.

The CDR3 is 17 amino acids. Per the germline V gene, CDR1 is LNHNV and CDR2 is YYDKDF (reference sequence). The germline V and J ends were trimmed by 2 bases and 4 bases, with 20 bases remaining between them. Of the isolated RNA, all was reverse transcribed, and so the sequenced material was expressed TCRB transcripts. Here immunoSEQ multiplex PCR was the method, and the copy in TCRdb shows in-frame clones only, minus some. The data show nearly 700,000 clones, around an eighth seen once. Averaging roughly 120 mL, one heparinised blood draw came from each individual donor. The receptor comes from a young man with type 1 diabetes. V gene TRBV15 combines with J gene TRBJ1-2, with D possibly being TRBD1 (5 bases). The specimen was naive CD4+ T cells from blood. Written as DNA, the CDR3 is TGTGCCACCAGCAGACCTTCTGGGCGAGGGGAGTCCTATGGCTACACCTTC. Translating gives CATSRPSGRGESYGYTF. Supplemented by reference TRBV15 and TRBJ1-2, the full variable domain reads DAMVIQNPRYQVTQFGKPVTLSCSQTLNHNVMYWYQQKSSQAPKLLFHYYDKDFNNEADTPDNFQSRRPNTSFCFLDIRSPGLGDTAMYLCATSRPSGRGESYGYTFGSGTRLTVV.